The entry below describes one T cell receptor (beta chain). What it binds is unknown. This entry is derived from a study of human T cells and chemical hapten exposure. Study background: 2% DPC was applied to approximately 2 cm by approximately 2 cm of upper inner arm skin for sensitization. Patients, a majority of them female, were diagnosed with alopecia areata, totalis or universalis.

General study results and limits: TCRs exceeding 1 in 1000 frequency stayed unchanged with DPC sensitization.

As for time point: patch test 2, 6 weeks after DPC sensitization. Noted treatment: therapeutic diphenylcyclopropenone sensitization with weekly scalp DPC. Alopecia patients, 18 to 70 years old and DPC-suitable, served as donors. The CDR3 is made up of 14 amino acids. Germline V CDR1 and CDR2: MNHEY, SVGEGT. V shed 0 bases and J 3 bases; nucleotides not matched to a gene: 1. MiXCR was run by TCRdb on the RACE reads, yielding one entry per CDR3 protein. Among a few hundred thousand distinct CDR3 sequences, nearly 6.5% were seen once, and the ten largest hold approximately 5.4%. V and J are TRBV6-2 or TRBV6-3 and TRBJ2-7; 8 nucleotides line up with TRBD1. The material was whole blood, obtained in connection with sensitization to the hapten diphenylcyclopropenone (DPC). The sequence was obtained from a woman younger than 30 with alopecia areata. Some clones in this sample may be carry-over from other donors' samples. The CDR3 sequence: CASSYSGQVYEQYF. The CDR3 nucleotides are TGTGCCAGCAGTTACTCGGGACAGGTCTACGAGCAGTACTTC.